The 12 T cell receptor beta chains below all came from one sample that was sequenced in a study of blood T cells in healthy people across ages. For the second PCR, which ran for roughly 7 to 11 cycles, a sample-barcoded 5' primer and a J-beta primer mix were used. Via MiXCR, TCRdb re-called the 5' RACE reads, giving one row per CDR3 protein. The sample consists of more than 900,000 distinct CDR3 sequences, under 30% of them appearing once. In addition, the sample was reused for a study of T cells of mothers and their children.

Sequences were obtained from blood. Receptors originate from a girl aged 2-10 years in good health.

This rearrangement joins TRBV29-1 to TRBJ2-1; 10 bases are a match to TRBD2. CDR3 size: 14 residues. Trimming took 4 bases from V and 0 from J; bases not matched to a gene: 0. The V gene's germline CDR1 is SQVTM and CDR2 ANQGSEA. CDR3 region: CSVASGSSYNEQFF. The CDR3 nucleotides read TGCAGCGTTGCTAGCGGGAGCTCCTACAATGAGCAGTTCTTC.

The chain uses TRBV3-1 and TRBJ1-2, with unresolved D. The length of the CDR3 is 12 residues. Germline V gene lookup returns CDR1 LGHDT and CDR2 YNNKEL (reference sequence). Trimming removed 1 base from V and 8 bases from J, with 8 bases in between. The CDR3 sequence is CASSQAGGGYTF. As DNA, the CDR3 is TGTGCCAGCAGCCAAGCGGGCGGCGGCTACACCTTC.

The chain couples TRBV6-6 to TRBJ2-5; D uncertain. Near its end, the DNA agrees better with TRBJ2-7, so the J call may be wrong. The CDR3 runs 13 residues. Per the germline V gene, CDR1 is MNHNY and CDR2 is SVGAGI (reference sequence). This CDR3 is CASRPLVGYEQYF. For the CDR3, the DNA is TGTGCCAGCAGGCCTCTAGTCGGCTACGAGCAGTACTTC.

The CDR3 reads CSVGGLGTGELFF. CDR3 nucleotides: TGCAGCGTTGGAGGATTGGGGACCGGGGAGCTGTTTTTT. The chain links TRBV29-1 to TRBJ2-2; D unclear. CDR1 is SQVTM and CDR2 is ANQGSEA in the germline V gene. Trimming stripped 4 bases from V and 5 bases from J, with 11 bases between. This CDR3 spans 13 amino acids.

This clonotype was counted ten times or more. The chain's CDR3 is CATSFGTGKYEQYF. The CDR3 coding sequence is TGTGCCACCAGCTTCGGGACAGGGAAATACGAGCAGTACTTC. V is TRBV15 and J is TRBJ2-7; TRBD1 matches 9 bases. The CDR3 has 14 residues. Germline V gene sequence: CDR1 LNHNV, CDR2 YYDKDF (reference sequence). J was trimmed by 4 bases and V by 5 bases; bases with no gene match: 6.

This clonotype has only a few counts. This chain connects TRBV5-6 to TRBJ2-2; D call uncertain. Trimming took 5 bases from V and 9 from J, leaving 11 bases between them. This CDR3 spans 12 amino acids. Germline V gene data show CDR1 as SGHDT and CDR2 as YYEEEE. The CDR3 sequence is CASSSSRRELFF. The CDR3 DNA sequence: TGTGCCAGCAGTTCGTCCCGCCGGGAGCTGTTTTTT.

This clonotype showed up just a few times. V gene TRBV7-2 combines with J gene TRBJ1-1, with unresolved D. This CDR3 has 13 amino acids. V was cut by 0 bases and J by 3 bases, with 5 bases left in between. From germline, CDR1 is SGHTA and CDR2 FQGNSA. CDR3 region: CASSLASYTEAFF. The CDR3 DNA follows: TGTGCCAGCAGCTTAGCCAGCTACACTGAAGCTTTCTTT.

There are a few counts of this clonotype. The chain combines TRBV5-5 with TRBJ2-5; 11 bases fit TRBD2. Matching the DNA end better, TRBJ2-1 makes the J call doubtful. Germline V gives CDR1 SGHKS, CDR2 YYEKEE (reference sequence). CDR3 length: 17 residues. The CDR3 bases are TGTGCCAGCAGCTTGGCGCTAGCGGGAGGAATAGTCAATGAGCAGTTCTTC. Residues: CASSLALAGGIVNEQFF.

This clonotype was observed a few times. This chain connects TRBV29-1 to TRBJ2-5; 7 positions agree with TRBD2. V was clipped by 3 bases and J by 3 bases; unmatched bases: 7. CDR1 and CDR2 (germline): SQVTM, ANQGSEA. The CDR3 length is 14 residues. The DNA of the CDR3 is TGCAGCGTTGATGTAGCTGGGGGGGAAGAGACCCAGTACTTC. Translating it yields CSVDVAGGEETQYF.

V gene TRBV29-1 combines with J gene TRBJ1-2, with a possible D match to TRBD1 (5 bases). This CDR3 contains 15 residues. V was shortened by 8 bases and J by 4 bases, with 23 bases between the two germline ends. Germline V gives CDR1 SQVTM, CDR2 ANQGSEA. This CDR3 reads CSTHKASGASYGYTF. CDR3 in DNA: TGCAGCACTCACAAAGCTTCTGGGGCTAGCTATGGCTACACCTTC.

The chain recombines TRBV29-1 with TRBJ2-5; D gene uncertain. This CDR3 spans 14 amino acids. The ends were cut back, 4 bases at V and 5 bases at J, with 17 bases in the middle. The germline gives CDR1 SQVTM, CDR2 ANQGSEA. DNA for the CDR3: TGCAGCGTTGGCCACGTCAGCTCGGTGGAGACCCAGTACTTC. The encoded protein is CSVGHVSSVETQYF.

This clonotype was detected only a few times. This chain connects TRBV19 to TRBJ2-5; a weak D match, TRBD2 (6 bases). The J call could be wrong; TRBJ2-1 is a better fit for the DNA end. The CDR3 covers 15 residues. Germline V gives CDR1 LNHDA, CDR2 SQIVND (reference sequence). In DNA, the CDR3 is TGTGCCAGTAGTATAAACCTGGGACTCTACAATGAGCAGTTCTTC. It yields the protein CASSINLGLYNEQFF.